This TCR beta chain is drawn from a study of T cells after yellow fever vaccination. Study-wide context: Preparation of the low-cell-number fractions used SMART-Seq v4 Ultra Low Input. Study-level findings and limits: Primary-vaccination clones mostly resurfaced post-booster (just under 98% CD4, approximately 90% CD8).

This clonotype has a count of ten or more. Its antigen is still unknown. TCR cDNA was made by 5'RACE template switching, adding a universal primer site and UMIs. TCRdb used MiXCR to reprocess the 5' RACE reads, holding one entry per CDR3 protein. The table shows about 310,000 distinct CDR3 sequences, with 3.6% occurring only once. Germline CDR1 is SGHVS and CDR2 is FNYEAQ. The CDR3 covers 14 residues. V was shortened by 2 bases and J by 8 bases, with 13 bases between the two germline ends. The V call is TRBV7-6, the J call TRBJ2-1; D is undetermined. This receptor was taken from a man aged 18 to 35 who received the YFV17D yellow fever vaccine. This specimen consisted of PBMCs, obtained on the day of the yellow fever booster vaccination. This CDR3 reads CASSLYWGDDEQFF. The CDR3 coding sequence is TGTGCCAGCAGCTTATACTGGGGTGACGATGAGCAGTTCTTC.